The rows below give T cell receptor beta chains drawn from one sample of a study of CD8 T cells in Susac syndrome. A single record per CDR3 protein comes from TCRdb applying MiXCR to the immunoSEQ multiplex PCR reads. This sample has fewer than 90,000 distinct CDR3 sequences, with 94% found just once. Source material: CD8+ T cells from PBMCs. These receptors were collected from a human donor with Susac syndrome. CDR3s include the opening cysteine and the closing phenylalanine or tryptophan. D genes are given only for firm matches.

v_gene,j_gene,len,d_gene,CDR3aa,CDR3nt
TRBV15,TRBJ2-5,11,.,CATSRLETQYF,TGTGCCACCAGCAGGCTCGAGACCCAGTACTTC
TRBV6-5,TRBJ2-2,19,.,CASSFSTDWPREDTGELFF,TGTGCCAGCAGTTTCTCAACCGACTGGCCCAGGGAAGACACCGGGGAGCTGTTTTTT
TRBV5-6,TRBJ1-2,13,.,CASSRQDSYGYTF,TGTGCCAGCAGCAGACAGGACAGCTATGGCTACACCTTC
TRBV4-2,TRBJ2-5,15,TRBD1,CASSQETTGGETQYF,TGTGCCAGCAGCCAAGAAACCACAGGGGGAGAGACCCAGTACTTC
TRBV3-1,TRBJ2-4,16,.,CASSQEGSLAKNIQYF,TGTGCCAGCAGCCAAGAAGGGAGTCTAGCCAAAAACATTCAGTACTTC
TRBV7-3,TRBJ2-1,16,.,CASSPTPSVHYNEQFF,TGTGCCAGCAGCCCCACCCCCAGCGTACACTACAATGAGCAGTTCTTC
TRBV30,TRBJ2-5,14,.,CAWSVSGIIETQYF,TGTGCCTGGAGTGTCTCGGGGATTATAGAGACCCAGTACTTC
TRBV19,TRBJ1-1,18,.,CASSIDLEAPVRKPEAFF,TGTGCCAGTAGTATAGATCTAGAGGCTCCGGTCAGGAAGCCTGAAGCTTTCTTT
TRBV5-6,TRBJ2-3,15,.,CASSLREFIADTQYF,TGTGCCAGCAGCTTGCGGGAGTTCATCGCAGATACGCAGTATTTT
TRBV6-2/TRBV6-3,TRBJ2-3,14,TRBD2,CASSYAGEADTQYF,TGTGCCAGCAGTTACGCGGGAGAGGCAGATACGCAGTATTTT
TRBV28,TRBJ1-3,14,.,CASSFLNGGNTIYF,TGTGCCAGCAGTTTCCTCAACGGGGGAAACACCATATATTTT
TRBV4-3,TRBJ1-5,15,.,CASSQDRVTNQPQHF,TGCGCCAGCAGCCAAGACAGGGTTACCAATCAGCCCCAGCATTTT
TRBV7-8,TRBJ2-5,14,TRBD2,CASSTGLVRETQYF,TGTGCCAGCAGCACCGGACTAGTCCGAGAGACCCAGTACTTC